This entry concerns a single T cell receptor beta chain. What it binds is unknown. Measured with immunoSEQ multiplex PCR; TCRdb has only the in-frame clones, and not every one. This sample yields about 150,000 clones, of which about 91% are seen a single time; about 1.5% belongs to the top ten. These data belong to a study of T cell responses to AZD1222 COVID-19 vaccine. The overall study: Second-dose groups at about 4 or about 12 weeks were pooled. General observations from the study: Just six or seven AZD1222 recipients tested seropositive at baseline. The donor group comprised mostly white British people and more females; the analysis possibly underestimated clonal diversity. Receipt of two AZD1222 doses was followed by a rise in Spike-specific TCR breadth and depth.

The CDR3 sequence is 12 residues long. Germline-derived CDR1 and CDR2 are SEHNR and FQNEAQ (reference sequence). V gave up 5 bases and J gave up 7 bases, with 9 bases separating them. The rearrangement links TRBV7-9 to TRBJ1-5, with no clear D. This TCR derives from an adult in good health. The sample was peripheral blood, taken on day 0 of AZD1222 vaccination. Written as DNA, the CDR3 is TGTGCCAGCAGCCTGGTGGAGCAGCCCCAGCATTTT. Its protein is CASSLVEQPQHF.